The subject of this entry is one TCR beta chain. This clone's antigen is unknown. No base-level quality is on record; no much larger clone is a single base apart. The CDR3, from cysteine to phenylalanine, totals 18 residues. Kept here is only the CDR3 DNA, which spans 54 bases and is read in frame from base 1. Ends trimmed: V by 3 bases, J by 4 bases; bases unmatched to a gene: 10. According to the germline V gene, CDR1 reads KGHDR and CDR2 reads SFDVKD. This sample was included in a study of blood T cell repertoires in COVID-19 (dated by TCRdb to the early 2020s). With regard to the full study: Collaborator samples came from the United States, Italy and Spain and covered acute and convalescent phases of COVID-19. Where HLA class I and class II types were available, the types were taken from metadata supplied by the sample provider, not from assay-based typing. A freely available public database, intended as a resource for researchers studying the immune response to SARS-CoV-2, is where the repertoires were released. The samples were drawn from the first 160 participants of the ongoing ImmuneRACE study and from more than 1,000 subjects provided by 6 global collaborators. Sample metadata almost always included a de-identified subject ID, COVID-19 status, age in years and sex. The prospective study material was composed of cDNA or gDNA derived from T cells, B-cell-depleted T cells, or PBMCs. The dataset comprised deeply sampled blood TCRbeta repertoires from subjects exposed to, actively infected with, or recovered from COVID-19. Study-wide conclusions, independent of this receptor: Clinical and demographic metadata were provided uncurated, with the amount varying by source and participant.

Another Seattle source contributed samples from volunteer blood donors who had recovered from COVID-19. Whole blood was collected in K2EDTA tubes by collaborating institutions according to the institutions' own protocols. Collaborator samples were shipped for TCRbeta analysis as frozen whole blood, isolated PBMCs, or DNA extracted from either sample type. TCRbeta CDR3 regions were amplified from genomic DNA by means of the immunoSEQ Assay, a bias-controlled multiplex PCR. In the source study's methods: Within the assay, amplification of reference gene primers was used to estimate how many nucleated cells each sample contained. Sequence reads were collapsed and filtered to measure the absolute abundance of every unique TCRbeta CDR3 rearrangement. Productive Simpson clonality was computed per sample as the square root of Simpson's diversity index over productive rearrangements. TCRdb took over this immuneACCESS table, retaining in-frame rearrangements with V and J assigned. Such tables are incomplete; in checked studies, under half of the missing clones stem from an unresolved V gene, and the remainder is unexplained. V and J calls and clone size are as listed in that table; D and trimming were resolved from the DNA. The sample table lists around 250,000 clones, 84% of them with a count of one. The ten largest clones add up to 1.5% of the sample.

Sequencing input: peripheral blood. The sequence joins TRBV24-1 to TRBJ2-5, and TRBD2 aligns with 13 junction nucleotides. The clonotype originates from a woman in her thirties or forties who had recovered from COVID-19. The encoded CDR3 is CATSDDRSLAGGVETQYF. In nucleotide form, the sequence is TGTGCCACCAGTGATGACCGTTCACTAGCGGGGGGGGTAGAGACCCAGTACTTC.